This T cell receptor beta chain was documented in a study of T cell repertoires in cytomegalovirus infection. Whole-study findings and limits: Clonotypes of TCR beta that were HLA-C-restricted and CMV-specific dominated the ex vivo response.

TCRdb analysed the reads with MiXCR anew, one entry per CDR3 protein. Of around 440,000 distinct CDR3 sequences in the sample, around 10% were seen once. The CDR3 has 11 residues. The V end lost 3 bases, the J end lost 6 bases, and 6 bases lay between the germline ends. CDR1 is MDHEN, CDR2 SYDVKM, per germline. The sample holds a few counts of this clonotype. Its antigen is unknown. This receptor was taken from a human donor in good health (CMV status not recorded). Some clones in this sample may be carry-over from other donors' samples. Sequenced sample: PBMCs. The chain joins TRBV28 to TRBJ2-7, with D unresolved. The CDR3 sequence: CASSFRSEQYF. The CDR3 nucleotides are TGTGCCAGCAGTTTTAGGAGCGAGCAGTACTTC.